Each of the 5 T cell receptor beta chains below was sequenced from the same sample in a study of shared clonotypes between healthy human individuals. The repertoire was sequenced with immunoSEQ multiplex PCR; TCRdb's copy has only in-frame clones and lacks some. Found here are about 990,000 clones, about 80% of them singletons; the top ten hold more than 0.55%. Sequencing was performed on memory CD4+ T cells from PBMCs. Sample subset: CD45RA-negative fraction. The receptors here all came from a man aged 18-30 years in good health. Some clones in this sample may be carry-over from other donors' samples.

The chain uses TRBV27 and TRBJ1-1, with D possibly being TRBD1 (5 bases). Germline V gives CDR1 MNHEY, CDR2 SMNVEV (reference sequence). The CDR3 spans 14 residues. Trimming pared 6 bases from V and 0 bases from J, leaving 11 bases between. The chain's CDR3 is CASSPRVLNTEAFF. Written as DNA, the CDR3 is TGTGCCAGCAGCCCCAGGGTACTGAACACTGAAGCTTTCTTT.

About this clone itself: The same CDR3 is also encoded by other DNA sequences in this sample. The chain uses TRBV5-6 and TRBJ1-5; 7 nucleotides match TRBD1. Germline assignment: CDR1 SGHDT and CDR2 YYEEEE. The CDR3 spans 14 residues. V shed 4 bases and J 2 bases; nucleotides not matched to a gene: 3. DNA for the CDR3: TGTGCCAGCAGCCTCACAGGGGGCAATCAGCCCCAGCATTTT. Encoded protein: CASSLTGGNQPQHF. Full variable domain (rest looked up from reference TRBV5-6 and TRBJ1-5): DAGVTQSPTHLIKTRGQQVTLRCSPKSGHDTVSWYQQALGQGPQFIFQYYEEEERQRGNFPDRFSGHQFPNYSSELNVNALLLGDSALYLCASSLTGGNQPQHFGDGTRLSIL.

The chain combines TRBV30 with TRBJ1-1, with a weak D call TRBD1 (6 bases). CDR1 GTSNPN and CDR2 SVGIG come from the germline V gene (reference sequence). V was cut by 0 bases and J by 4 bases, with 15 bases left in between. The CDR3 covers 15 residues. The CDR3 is CAWSVSGGRGTEAFF. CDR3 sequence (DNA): TGTGCCTGGAGTGTGTCTGGGGGCCGGGGCACTGAAGCTTTCTTT.

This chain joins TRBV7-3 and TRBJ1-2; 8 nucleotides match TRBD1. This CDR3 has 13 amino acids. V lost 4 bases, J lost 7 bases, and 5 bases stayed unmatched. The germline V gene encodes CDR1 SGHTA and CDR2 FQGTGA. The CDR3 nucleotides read TGTGCCAGCAGCTACCCAGGGGGCGGTGGCTACACCTTC. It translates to CASSYPGGGGYTF.

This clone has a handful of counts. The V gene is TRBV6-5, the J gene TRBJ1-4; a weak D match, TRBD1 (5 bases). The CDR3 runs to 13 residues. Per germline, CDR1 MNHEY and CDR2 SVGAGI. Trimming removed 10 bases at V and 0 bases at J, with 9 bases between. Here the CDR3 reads CATPGPTNEKLFF. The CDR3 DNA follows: TGTGCCACACCGGGACCAACTAATGAAAAACTGTTTTTT.